The 27 T cell receptor beta chains below come from one sample, sequenced in a study of siplizumab effects on memory and regulatory T cells. The protocol was immunoSEQ multiplex PCR, while the TCRdb copy is restricted to in-frame clones and leaves out a portion. The table lists roughly 110,000 clones, 80% to 95% of them singletons. The sample was non-Treg CD4+ T cells sorted from blood. All receptors derive from a human donor in good health.

The chain couples TRBV6-4 to TRBJ2-3, with 8 bases aligning to TRBD2. The trim removed 11 bases at V and 0 bases at J, leaving 10 bases unmatched. This CDR3 has 15 residues. Germline V lookup: CDR1 MRHNA, CDR2 SNTAGT. The CDR3: CAYTGAGGSTDTQYF. CDR3 nucleotide sequence: TGTGCCTATACCGGGGCGGGGGGAAGCACAGATACGCAGTATTTT.

V and J are TRBV10-2 and TRBJ2-1; D gene ambiguous. There are 15 residues in the CDR3. V lost 2 bases and J 0 bases, leaving 8 bases between the germline ends. CDR1 WSHSY and CDR2 SAAADI come from the germline V gene. CDR3 sequence reads: CASSEGPSSYNEQFF. CDR3 nucleotide sequence: TGCGCCAGCAGTGAGGGGCCCAGCTCCTACAATGAGCAGTTCTTC.

This clone was counted once. The chain is built from TRBV30 and TRBJ1-5, with D maybe TRBD1 (5 bases). CDR3 size: 13 residues. The germline V gene encodes CDR1 GTSNPN and CDR2 SVGIG (reference sequence). Between the trimmed V and J ends, which lost 5 bases and 0 bases, there was a span of 8 bases. The CDR3 sequence: CAWGAYSNQPQHF. The CDR3 DNA is TGTGCCTGGGGGGCTTATAGCAATCAGCCCCAGCATTTT.

This clone appeared a single time. V and J are TRBV5-6 and TRBJ1-4; TRBD1 is a possible D gene (5 bases). The CDR3 runs to 14 residues. Per germline, CDR1 SGHDT and CDR2 YYEEEE. V lost 2 bases and J 4 bases, leaving 9 bases between the germline ends. The CDR3 sequence is CASSFRDGNEKLFF. The CDR3 coding sequence is TGTGCCAGCAGCTTCAGGGACGGTAATGAAAAACTGTTTTTT.

The chain carries TRBV27 and TRBJ2-5, with 7 bases fitting TRBD1. The CDR3 runs 13 residues. Germline loops: CDR1 MNHEY, CDR2 SMNVEV (reference sequence). Unmatched junction bases numbered 6, after V lost 6 bases and J lost 5 bases. Written as DNA, the CDR3 is TGTGCCAGCAGATACAGGGGTCGGGAGACCCAGTACTTC. It is translated as CASRYRGRETQYF.

The chain uses TRBV6-1 and TRBJ2-2; TRBD1 matches 7 bases. The CDR3 runs to 15 residues. V was clipped by 1 base and J by 6 bases; unmatched bases: 5. The germline gives CDR1 MNHNS, CDR2 SASEGT. DNA for the CDR3: TGTGCCAGCAGTGAAGGGGGGACAGCCCCCGGGGAGCTGTTTTTT. Protein sequence: CASSEGGTAPGELFF.

The chain uses TRBV23-1 and TRBJ2-2, with 8 bases that match TRBD2. TRBV23-1 is an ORF, and what it does is uncertain. This CDR3 contains 19 residues. Trimming took 9 bases from V and 2 from J; bases not matched to a gene: 20. CDR3: CARTSGAGDLPPNTGELFF. DNA for the CDR3: TGCGCCAGAACCTCAGGAGCGGGGGACCTCCCTCCTAACACCGGGGAGCTGTTTTTT.

The J gene is TRBJ1-1, the V gene TRBV28, with TRBD1 matching 9 bases. The CDR3 runs 14 residues. Germline-derived CDR1 and CDR2 are MDHEN and SYDVKM. The V segment lost 5 bases and the J segment 11 bases; nucleotides outside the gene matches: 12. Written as DNA, the CDR3 is TGTGCCAGCAGTCTGACAGGGGGACGCGAGACGGCTTTCTTT. Its protein product is CASSLTGGRETAFF.

CDR3: CASSLVQYYGYTF. The CDR3 DNA is TGTGCCAGCAGCTTAGTTCAGTACTATGGCTACACCTTC. J is TRBJ1-2 and V is TRBV11-2, with D uncertain. The germline CDR1 and CDR2 sequences are SGHAT and FQNNGV. The CDR3 spans 13 residues. Trimming stripped 1 base from V and 3 bases from J, with 6 bases between.

The chain is built from TRBV5-4 and TRBJ1-3, with D maybe TRBD1 (6 bases). Germline values: CDR1 SGHNT, CDR2 YYREEE (reference sequence). Trimming took off 7 bases at V and 8 bases at J, with 13 bases between the two ends. The length of the CDR3 is 12 residues. The CDR3: CASHGQLDTIYF. The CDR3 DNA follows: TGTGCCAGCCACGGACAGCTGGACACCATATATTTT. Combining the CDR3 with reference TRBV5-4 and TRBJ1-3 gives the whole variable domain ETGVTQSPTHLIKTRGQQVTLRCSSQSGHNTVSWYQQALGQGPQFIFQYYREEENGRGNFPPRFSGLQFPNYSSELNVNALELDDSALYLCASHGQLDTIYFGEGSWLTVV.

The chain combines TRBV11-3 with TRBJ1-1; D possibly corresponds to TRBD1 (5 bases). The V gene lost 3 bases and the J gene lost 3 bases, with 8 bases spanning the gap. The V gene's germline CDR1 is SGHNT and CDR2 YENEEA. This CDR3 spans 13 amino acids. In DNA, the CDR3 is TGTGCCAGCAGCTTCACGACAGACACTGAAGCTTTCTTT. Translation: CASSFTTDTEAFF.

The chain joins TRBV15 to TRBJ1-1; TRBD1 matches at 12 bases. This CDR3 region has 15 residues. Unmatched junction bases numbered 5, after V lost 3 bases and J lost 6 bases. CDR1 LNHNV and CDR2 YYDKDF come from the germline V gene (reference sequence). The chain's CDR3 is CATSRAGTGGSEAFF. In nucleotides, the CDR3 is TGTGCCACCAGCAGGGCCGGGACAGGGGGCTCTGAAGCTTTCTTT. Variable domain in full (rest from reference TRBV15 and TRBJ1-1): DAMVIQNPRYQVTQFGKPVTLSCSQTLNHNVMYWYQQKSSQAPKLLFHYYDKDFNNEADTPDNFQSRRPNTSFCFLDIRSPGLGDTAMYLCATSRAGTGGSEAFFGQGTRLTVV.

The chain has TRBV18 and TRBJ1-2; D call uncertain. This CDR3 comprises 13 residues. Trimming removed 0 bases at V and 8 bases at J, with 10 bases between. Germline loops: CDR1 KGHSH, CDR2 LQKENI. CDR3 region: CASSPPAVLGYTF. CDR3 DNA: TGTGCCAGCTCACCACCAGCCGTTTTAGGCTACACCTTC.

The V and J genes are TRBV10-3 and TRBJ1-4, with D possibly matching TRBD1 (5 bases). CDR3 length: 15 amino acids. From germline, CDR1 is ENHRY and CDR2 SYGVKD. Trimming removed 6 bases from V and 6 bases from J, with 17 bases in between. CDR3 in amino acids: CAISTGIPSDEKLFF. CDR3 DNA sequence: TGTGCCATCAGCACAGGTATCCCATCCGATGAAAAACTGTTTTTT.

The chain links TRBV6-1 to TRBJ2-5; D is perhaps TRBD1 (6 bases). Germline V gives CDR1 MNHNS, CDR2 SASEGT. With 8 bases removed from V and 5 bases from J, the gap between germline ends came to 15 bases. This CDR3 has 13 residues. CDR3 nucleotide sequence: TGTGCCAGCCGGCAGGGGAGCGTCGAGACCCAGTACTTC. The encoded protein is CASRQGSVETQYF.

The chain joins TRBV7-2 to TRBJ2-3, with 9 positions matching TRBD2. J lost 5 bases, V lost 5 bases, and 11 bases had no gene match. This CDR3 is built from 16 residues. CDR1 and CDR2 (germline): SGHTA, FQGNSA. The CDR3: CASSPRSGGGEDTQYF. The CDR3 DNA is TGTGCCAGCAGCCCCCGGAGTGGCGGGGGGGAAGATACGCAGTATTTT.

The V gene is TRBV28, the J gene TRBJ1-5; 11 positions match TRBD1. The V and J ends lost 3 bases and 7 bases, in that order; junction bases with no gene match: 8. Germline V gene data show CDR1 as MDHEN and CDR2 as SYDVKM. There are 16 residues in the CDR3. For the CDR3, the DNA is TGTGCCAGCAGTTTGGCGGACAGGGGGCTTGGACAGCCCCAGCATTTT. It specifies CASSLADRGLGQPQHF.

The genes are TRBV19 and TRBJ1-1; D may be TRBD1 (5 bases). The CDR3 consists of 17 residues. Germline assignment: CDR1 LNHDA and CDR2 SQIVND (reference sequence). V lost 1 base to trimming and J lost 1 base, with 16 bases between them. The CDR3 nucleotides are TGTGCCAGTAGTATAGGTCCCCGACAGATTTGGAACACTGAAGCTTTCTTT. Protein sequence: CASSIGPRQIWNTEAFF.

J is TRBJ1-3 and V is TRBV9; D is perhaps TRBD1 (5 bases). V lost 1 base to trimming and J lost 0 bases, with 14 bases between them. The CDR3 length is 17 residues. Germline V CDR1 and CDR2: SGDLS, YYNGEE. The CDR3 loop reads CASSVRPGDSSGNTIYF. For the CDR3, the DNA is TGTGCCAGCAGCGTAAGGCCAGGTGACAGCTCTGGAAACACCATATATTTT.

This clone came up once. The chain joins TRBV7-2 to TRBJ2-2; 10 bases are shared with TRBD2. J was trimmed by 0 bases and V by 2 bases; bases with no gene match: 6. The germline CDR1 and CDR2 sequences are SGHTA and FQGNSA. The CDR3 runs to 18 residues. The CDR3 loop is CASSLLPSGGPNTGELFF. The CDR3 region has the DNA TGTGCCAGCAGCTTATTGCCTAGCGGGGGACCGAACACCGGGGAGCTGTTTTTT.

The chain links TRBV10-3 to TRBJ1-1; D gene unclear. Trimming took 8 bases from V and 1 from J, leaving 8 bases between them. The germline CDR1 and CDR2 sequences are ENHRY and SYGVKD. CDR3 length: 12 residues. This chain's CDR3 is CAIGGPNTEAFF. The CDR3 region has the DNA TGTGCCATCGGAGGGCCGAACACTGAAGCTTTCTTT.

The chain is built from TRBV7-3 and TRBJ2-3; 8 bases line up with TRBD1. CDR1 and CDR2 from the germline V gene are SGHTA and FQGTGA. J gave up 6 bases and V 1 base, and 3 bases lay outside the gene matches. The CDR3 spans 14 residues. The CDR3 DNA sequence: TGTGCCAGCAGCTTAAACAGGGGGTACGATACGCAGTATTTT. It is translated as CASSLNRGYDTQYF.

The chain combines TRBV27 with TRBJ1-1, with D unresolved. This CDR3 comprises 13 residues. Germline CDR1 is MNHEY and CDR2 is SMNVEV (reference sequence). V was shortened by 5 bases and J by 0 bases, with 7 bases between the two germline ends. CDR3 region: CASSPWMNTEAFF. The CDR3 DNA follows: TGTGCCAGCAGTCCTTGGATGAACACTGAAGCTTTCTTT.

This sequence joins TRBV29-1 and TRBJ2-1, with TRBD1 matching 7 bases. Unmatched junction bases numbered 6, after V lost 5 bases and J lost 5 bases. Germline CDR1 and CDR2: SQVTM and ANQGSEA. The CDR3 is made up of 13 amino acids. DNA for the CDR3: TGCAGCGTTTATATCAGGGGGAACAATGAGCAGTTCTTC. As protein: CSVYIRGNNEQFF.

The gene calls are TRBV2 and TRBJ1-1; possible D gene TRBD1, 5 bases. In germline, CDR1 is SNHLY, CDR2 FYNNEI. V shed 3 bases and J shed 4 bases, with 15 bases lying between them. The CDR3 loop spans 15 amino acids. For the CDR3, the DNA is TGTGCCAGCAGTGAGGGTAGGGGTAGGGGCACTGAAGCTTTCTTT. It is translated as CASSEGRGRGTEAFF.

The V and J genes are TRBV5-4 and TRBJ1-2; maybe TRBD1 (5 bases). Deletions cut 0 bases from V and 5 bases from J, with 17 bases between. This CDR3 is built from 16 residues. Germline loops: CDR1 SGHNT, CDR2 YYREEE (reference sequence). This CDR3 reads CASSLVGQGNGYGYTF. The CDR3 DNA is TGTGCCAGCAGCTTGGTAGGGCAGGGCAATGGATATGGCTACACCTTC. Filled out from reference TRBV5-4 and TRBJ1-2, the complete variable domain reads ETGVTQSPTHLIKTRGQQVTLRCSSQSGHNTVSWYQQALGQGPQFIFQYYREEENGRGNFPPRFSGLQFPNYSSELNVNALELDDSALYLCASSLVGQGNGYGYTFGSGTRLTVV.

The chain employs TRBV19 and TRBJ2-1; TRBD2 agrees at 13 bases. Germline assignment: CDR1 LNHDA and CDR2 SQIVND (reference sequence). There are 16 residues in the CDR3. V dropped 2 bases and J dropped 6; count of bases not matched to a gene: 4. CDR3 sequence (DNA): TGTGCCAGTAGTATACCGACTAGCGGGGGGACCAATGAGCAGTTCTTC. The encoded protein is CASSIPTSGGTNEQFF.